This T cell receptor (beta chain) was sequenced for a study of blood T cell repertoires in COVID-19. From germline, CDR1 is SEHNR and CDR2 FQNEAQ (reference sequence). CDR3 length: 16 residues. Trimming removed 3 bases from V and 0 bases from J, with 12 bases in between. TCRdb's table, derived via immunoSEQ multiplex PCR, lists solely in-frame clones and lacks some. This sample carries more than 95,000 clones, about 86% of them seen once, and the ten largest clones take 3.8%. This clone was detected only a few times. The receptor was derived from a woman aged 50 to 65 with acute or convalescent COVID-19. The rearrangement links TRBV7-9 to TRBJ1-5; D ambiguous. The sequenced sample was peripheral blood. The CDR3 reads CASSFRRKYSNQPQHF. The CDR3 nucleotides read TGTGCCAGCAGCTTCCGCAGAAAGTATAGCAATCAGCCCCAGCATTTT.